The subject of this entry is one TCR beta chain. One junction end does not reproduce the germline sequence, and a read error may be involved. Primers included in the PCR were 60 Vbeta and 13 Jbeta primers. The table came from immunoSEQ multiplex PCR; TCRdb's copy has only in-frame clones and leaves some out. The table lists approximately 82,000 clones, about 78% of them singletons. These data belong to a study of cytomegalovirus exposure and HLA in healthy donors. The CDR3 is 16 residues long. Germline CDR1 SGHRS, CDR2 YFSETQ. Material: PBMCs. The chain couples TRBV5-1 to TRBJ2-5; TRBD2 aligns across 7 bases. This TCR was recovered from a man in his forties in good health and CMV-seronegative. CDR3 bases: TGCGCCAGCAGCTTGGGGGCCACTAGCGTCGCCTACGAGCAGCACTTC. Its translation is CASSLGATSVAYEQHF. Full variable domain (outside the CDR3, taken from reference TRBV5-1 and TRBJ2-5): KAGVTQTPRYLIKTRGQQVTLSCSPISGHRSVSWYQQTPGQGLQFLFEYFSETQRNKGNFPGRFSGRQFSNSRSEMNVSTLELGDSALYLCASSLGATSVAYEQHFGPGTRLLVL.